This is a list of T cell receptor beta chains from one sample in a study of CXCR3-negative and CXCR3-positive naive CD8 T cells. Reprocessing the 5' RACE reads, TCRdb reports a single entry for every CDR3 protein and omits DNA. The sample totals under 6,000 distinct CDR3 sequences. The sequenced sample was naive CXCR3+ CD8+ T cells from blood. All receptors come from a human donor in good health. Some clones in this sample may be carry-over from other donors' samples. The CDR3 runs from the conserved cysteine through the conserved F or W. Only some rows state a clone size, as once, few, many or a class for expanded clones.

j_gene | v_gene | abundance | CDR3aa
TRBJ1-2 | TRBV4-1 | medium-sized | CASSQDLSGDGYTF
TRBJ2-1 | TRBV24-1 | . | CATSEVGGVRNEQFF
TRBJ2-2 | TRBV20-1 | medium-sized | CSARVGYRGNTGELFF
TRBJ1-5 | TRBV7-3 | . | CASSSKPPAGPSNQPQHF
TRBJ2-3 | TRBV19 | . | CASSSGVSSTDTQYF
TRBJ1-5 | TRBV25-1 | large | CASSEGLQGSNQPQHF
TRBJ1-2 | TRBV7-9 | medium-sized | CASSPSELDTF
TRBJ1-1 | TRBV5-1 | . | CASSEIESHNAEAFF
TRBJ1-1 | TRBV7-6 | medium-sized | CASSSGMNTEAFF
TRBJ2-1 | TRBV20-1 | . | CSARDDELAGTYSYNEQFF
TRBJ2-4 | TRBV2 | . | CASSEIRDAKNIQYF
TRBJ2-7 | TRBV3-1 | . | CASSQVPPASGGRHEQYF
TRBJ1-2 | TRBV29-1 | . | CSVMTQASYGYTF
TRBJ2-7 | TRBV10-2 | medium-sized | CASSTTGRTYEQYF
TRBJ2-4 | TRBV5-1 | medium-sized | CASSSDEATLAKNIQYF
TRBJ2-7 | TRBV5-1 | medium-sized | CASSLEWEGYYEQYF
TRBJ2-7 | TRBV7-2 | . | CASSLGDEQYF
TRBJ2-7 | TRBV13 | . | CASSLEDSSYEQYF
TRBJ2-2 | TRBV15 | . | CATSRDRVSGTNTGELFF
TRBJ2-5 | TRBV11-2 | . | CASSYPAGTRYF
TRBJ1-1 | TRBV6-2/TRBV6-3 | medium-sized | CASSYSAGEAFF
TRBJ2-7 | TRBV29-1 | . | CSVASVSLYEQYF
TRBJ2-5 | TRBV23-1 | . | CASSQYVPAQETQYF
TRBJ2-5 | TRBV7-2 | . | CASSSGTSGEQETQYF
TRBJ1-5 | TRBV19 | medium-sized | CASSRGGNQPQHF
TRBJ2-3 | TRBV29-1 | . | CSVLRGLTDTQYF
TRBJ2-3 | TRBV29-1 | . | CSVAGTSDGSTDTQYF
TRBJ2-7 | TRBV10-3 | . | CAIREDIGEKYF
TRBJ2-7 | TRBV29-1 | medium-sized | CSVQDRGFYEQYF
TRBJ1-1 | TRBV10-3 | medium-sized | CAISPWQGMNTEAFF
TRBJ2-1 | TRBV29-1 | medium-sized | CSVEDLSSYNEQFF
TRBJ2-5 | TRBV9 | . | CARILQETQYF
TRBJ2-1 | TRBV7-9 | . | CASSLAQRPSYDEQFF
TRBJ2-4 | TRBV21-1 | . | CASSKEVCQNIQYF
TRBJ2-1 | TRBV12-3/TRBV12-4 | . | CASSPGGPNEQFF
TRBJ2-1 | TRBV11-2 | . | CASSLNLGALRVNVQFF
TRBJ2-4 | TRBV6-2/TRBV6-3 | medium-sized | CASSLSGGPKNIQYF
TRBJ2-3 | TRBV5-6 | . | CASSQGSGLVGTDTQYF
TRBJ2-3 | TRBV15 | medium-sized | CATSTYRGITDTQYF
TRBJ2-1 | TRBV6-5 | . | CASSLRTSATYNEQFF
TRBJ2-1 | TRBV5-6 | . | CASSLGTSYNEQFF
TRBJ2-5 | TRBV7-2 | . | CASSSWTSGAETQYF
TRBJ1-2 | TRBV20-1 | medium-sized | CSAMGQGKDYGYTF